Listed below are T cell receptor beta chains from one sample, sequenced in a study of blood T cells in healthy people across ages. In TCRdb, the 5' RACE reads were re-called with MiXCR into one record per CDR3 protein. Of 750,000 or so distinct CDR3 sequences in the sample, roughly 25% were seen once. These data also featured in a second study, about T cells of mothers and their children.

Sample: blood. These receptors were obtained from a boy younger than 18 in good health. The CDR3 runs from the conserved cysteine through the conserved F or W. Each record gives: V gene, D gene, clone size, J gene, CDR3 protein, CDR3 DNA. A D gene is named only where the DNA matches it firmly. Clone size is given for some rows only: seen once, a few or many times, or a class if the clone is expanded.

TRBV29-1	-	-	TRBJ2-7	CSVDAPGLGIYEQYF	TGCAGCGTTGATGCCCCCGGACTTGGAATCTACGAGCAGTACTTC
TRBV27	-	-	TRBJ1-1	CASSSLAQNTEAFF	TGTGCCAGCAGTTCCCTCGCGCAAAACACTGAAGCTTTCTTT
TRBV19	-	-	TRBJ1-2	CASSISGRDKGYTF	TGTGCCAGTAGTATTTCGGGGCGGGACAAAGGCTACACCTTC
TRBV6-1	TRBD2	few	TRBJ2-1	CASSEASGRNNEQFF	TGTGCCAGCAGTGAGGCTAGCGGGAGGAACAATGAGCAGTTCTTC
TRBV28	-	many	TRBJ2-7	CASSGNEQYF	TGTGCCAGCAGTGGAAACGAGCAGTACTTC
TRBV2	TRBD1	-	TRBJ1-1	CASSDQGEGTEAFF	TGTGCCAGCAGTGATCAGGGGGAGGGCACTGAAGCTTTCTTT
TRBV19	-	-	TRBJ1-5	CASTPQGISMPQHF	TGTGCCAGTACTCCCCAGGGAATTTCGATGCCCCAGCATTTT
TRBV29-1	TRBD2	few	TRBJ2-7	CSATSGMTYEQYF	TGCAGCGCCACTAGCGGGATGACCTACGAGCAGTACTTC
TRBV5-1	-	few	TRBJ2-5	CASSYRGPHQETQYF	TGCGCCAGCAGCTACCGGGGGCCCCACCAAGAGACCCAGTACTTC
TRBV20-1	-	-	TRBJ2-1	CSASEDNLNEQFF	TGCAGTGCTAGTGAGGACAACCTTAATGAGCAGTTCTTC
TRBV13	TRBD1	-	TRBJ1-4	CASSSTSGTANEKLFF	TGTGCCAGCAGCTCTACCTCCGGGACAGCAAATGAAAAACTGTTTTTT
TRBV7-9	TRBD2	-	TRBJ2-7	CASSLVRGGRGEQYF	TGTGCCAGCAGCTTAGTACGGGGGGGGCGCGGCGAGCAGTACTTC
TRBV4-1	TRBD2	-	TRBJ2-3	CASSQLSGSTDTQYF	TGTGCCAGCAGCCAACTTAGCGGGAGCACAGATACGCAGTATTTT
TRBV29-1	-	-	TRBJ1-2	CSVEDLVNNYGYTF	TGCAGCGTTGAAGATCTGGTTAATAACTATGGCTACACCTTC
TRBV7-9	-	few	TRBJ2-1	CASRSWNEQFF	TGTGCCAGCAGGAGCTGGAATGAGCAGTTCTTC
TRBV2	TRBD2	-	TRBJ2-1	CASTGLVYNEQFF	TGTGCCAGCACGGGACTAGTCTACAATGAGCAGTTCTTC
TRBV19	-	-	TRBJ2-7	CASSGDSTLEQYF	TGTGCCAGTAGTGGAGACAGTACCCTCGAGCAGTACTTC
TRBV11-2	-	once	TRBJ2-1	CASERGAIYNEQFF	TGTGCCAGCGAAAGAGGGGCGATCTACAATGAGCAGTTCTTC
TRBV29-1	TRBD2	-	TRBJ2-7	CSANRLAADEQYF	TGCAGCGCCAATCGACTAGCTGCCGACGAGCAGTACTTC
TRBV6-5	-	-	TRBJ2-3	CASTPRGRNTDTQYF	TGTGCCAGCACTCCCCGTGGGCGAAACACAGATACGCAGTATTTT
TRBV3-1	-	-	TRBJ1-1	CASSQVEGSTEAFF	TGTGCCAGCAGCCAAGTCGAGGGGAGCACTGAAGCTTTCTTT
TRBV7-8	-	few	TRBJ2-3	CASSLYPLPTDTQYF	TGTGCCAGCAGCTTATATCCCCTACCCACAGATACGCAGTATTTT
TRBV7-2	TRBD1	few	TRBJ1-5	CASSPTGENQPQHF	TGTGCCAGCAGCCCGACAGGGGAGAATCAGCCCCAGCATTTT
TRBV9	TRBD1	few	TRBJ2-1	CASGAPRDRGSNEQFF	TGTGCCAGCGGCGCCCCCCGGGACAGGGGTTCCAATGAGCAGTTCTTC
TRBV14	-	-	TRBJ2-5	CASSQDAGALQETQYF	TGTGCCAGCAGCCAAGATGCGGGGGCCCTCCAAGAGACCCAGTACTTC
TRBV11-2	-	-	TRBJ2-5	CASSAMGRRNQETQYF	TGTGCCAGCAGCGCCATGGGACGACGAAACCAAGAGACCCAGTACTTC
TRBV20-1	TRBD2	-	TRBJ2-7	CSASPLAGDYEQYF	TGCAGTGCTAGTCCCCTAGCGGGGGACTACGAGCAGTACTTC
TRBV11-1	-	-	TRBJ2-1	CASSSFGGDDEQFF	TGTGCCAGCAGTTCCTTCGGGGGAGACGATGAGCAGTTCTTC
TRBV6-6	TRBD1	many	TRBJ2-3	CASSYLRQGSTDTQYF	TGTGCCAGCAGTTACCTTCGACAGGGGTCGACAGATACGCAGTATTTT
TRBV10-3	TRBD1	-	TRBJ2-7	CAIRTGGAYEQYF	TGTGCCATAAGGACAGGGGGGGCCTACGAGCAGTACTTC
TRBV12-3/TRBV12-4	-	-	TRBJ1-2	CASGGDTPYGYTF	TGTGCCAGTGGGGGGGACACCCCATATGGCTACACCTTC
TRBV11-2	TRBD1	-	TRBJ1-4	CASSSGTGSEKLFF	TGTGCCAGTAGCTCCGGGACAGGGAGTGAAAAACTGTTTTTT
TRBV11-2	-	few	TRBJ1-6	CASSPSTGSPLHF	TGTGCCAGCAGCCCCAGTACAGGTTCACCCCTCCACTTT
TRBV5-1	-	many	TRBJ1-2	CASSLEGQGYGYTF	TGCGCCAGCAGCTTGGAGGGTCAGGGCTATGGCTACACCTTC
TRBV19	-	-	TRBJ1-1	CASSLQGFMNTEAFF	TGTGCCAGTTCCCTCCAGGGCTTCATGAACACTGAAGCTTTCTTT
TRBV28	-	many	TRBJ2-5	CASSWGVGETQYF	TGTGCCAGCAGTTGGGGCGTGGGAGAGACCCAGTACTTC
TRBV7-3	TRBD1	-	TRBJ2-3	CASSLGTVFTDTQYF	TGTGCCAGCAGCTTAGGGACAGTCTTCACAGATACGCAGTATTTT
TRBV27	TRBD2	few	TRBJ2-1	CASSFGTSGRAAYNEQFF	TGTGCCAGCAGTTTCGGGACTAGCGGGAGGGCCGCCTACAATGAGCAGTTCTTC
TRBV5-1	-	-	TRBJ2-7	CASSPKGYEQYF	TGCGCCAGCAGCCCCAAGGGCTACGAGCAGTACTTC
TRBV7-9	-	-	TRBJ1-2	CASSRGDASQNSTF	TGTGCCAGCAGCCGCGGGGACGCATCCCAGAACTCGACCTTC
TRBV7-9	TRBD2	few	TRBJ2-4	CASSYLTSEQAKNIQYF	TGTGCCAGCAGCTACCTGACTAGCGAGCAAGCCAAAAACATTCAGTACTTC
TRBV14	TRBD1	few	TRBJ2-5	CASSQAGTGAETQYF	TGTGCCAGCAGCCAAGCCGGGACAGGGGCAGAGACCCAGTACTTC
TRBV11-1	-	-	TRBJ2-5	CASSSWDPSEETQYF	TGTGCCAGCAGCTCTTGGGACCCCTCCGAAGAGACCCAGTACTTC
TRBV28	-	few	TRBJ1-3	CASSLSYRSSSGNTIYF	TGTGCCAGCAGTTTATCGTACAGGTCCTCTTCTGGAAACACCATATATTTT
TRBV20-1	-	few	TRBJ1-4	CSAPTPGDEKLFF	TGCAGTGCTCCGACCCCGGGGGATGAAAAACTGTTTTTT
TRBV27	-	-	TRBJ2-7	CASNDRDNYEQYF	TGTGCCAGCAATGACCGGGACAACTACGAGCAGTACTTC
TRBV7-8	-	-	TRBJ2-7	CASSLALNYEQYF	TGTGCCAGCAGCTTAGCGCTAAATTACGAGCAGTACTTC
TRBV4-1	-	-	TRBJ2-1	CASSQVVGADPYNEQFF	TGCGCCAGCAGCCAAGTAGTGGGAGCGGACCCCTACAATGAGCAGTTCTTC
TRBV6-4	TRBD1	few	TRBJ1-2	CASSQFGTDLSHGYTF	TGTGCCAGCAGCCAATTTGGGACAGACTTATCCCATGGCTACACCTTC
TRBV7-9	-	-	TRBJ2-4	CACSDDPGANIAKNIQYF	TGTGCCTGCAGCGACGATCCGGGAGCCAACATAGCCAAAAACATTCAGTACTTC
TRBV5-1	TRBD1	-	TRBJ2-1	CASSLFSGQALLRQFF	TGCGCCAGCAGCTTGTTCTCCGGACAGGCGCTACTCCGGCAGTTCTTC
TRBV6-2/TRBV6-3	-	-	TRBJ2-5	CASSPAPYQETQYF	TGTGCCAGCAGCCCAGCCCCATACCAAGAGACCCAGTACTTC
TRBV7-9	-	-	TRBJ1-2	CASSELSLEAYGYTF	TGTGCCAGCAGCGAGTTAAGTCTGGAAGCCTATGGCTACACCTTC
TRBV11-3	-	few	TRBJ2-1	CASSFRSADYNEQFF	TGTGCCAGCAGCTTTAGATCTGCCGACTACAATGAGCAGTTCTTC
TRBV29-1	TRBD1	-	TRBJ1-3	CSVAGQGPHSGNTIYF	TGCAGCGTTGCAGGACAGGGACCGCACTCTGGAAACACCATATATTTT
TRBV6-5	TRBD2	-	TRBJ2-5	CASSYGELAGAGETQYF	TGTGCCAGCAGTTACGGGGAACTAGCGGGAGCGGGGGAGACCCAGTACTTC